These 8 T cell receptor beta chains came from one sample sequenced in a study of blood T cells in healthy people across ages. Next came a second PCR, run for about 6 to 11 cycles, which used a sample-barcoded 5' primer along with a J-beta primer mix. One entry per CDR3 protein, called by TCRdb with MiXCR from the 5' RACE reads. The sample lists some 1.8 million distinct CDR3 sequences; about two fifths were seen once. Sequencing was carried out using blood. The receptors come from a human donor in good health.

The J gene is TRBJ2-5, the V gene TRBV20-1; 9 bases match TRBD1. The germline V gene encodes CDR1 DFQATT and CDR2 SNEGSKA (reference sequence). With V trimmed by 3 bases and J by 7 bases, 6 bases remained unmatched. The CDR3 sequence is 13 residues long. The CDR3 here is CSASSPTGGTQYF. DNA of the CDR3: TGCAGTGCTAGTAGTCCGACAGGGGGGACCCAGTACTTC.

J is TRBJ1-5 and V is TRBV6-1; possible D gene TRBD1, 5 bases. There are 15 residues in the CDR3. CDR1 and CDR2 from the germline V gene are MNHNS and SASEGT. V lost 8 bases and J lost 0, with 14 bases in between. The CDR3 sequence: CASFEPRASNQPQHF. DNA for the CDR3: TGTGCCAGCTTTGAACCCAGGGCTAGCAATCAGCCCCAGCATTTT.

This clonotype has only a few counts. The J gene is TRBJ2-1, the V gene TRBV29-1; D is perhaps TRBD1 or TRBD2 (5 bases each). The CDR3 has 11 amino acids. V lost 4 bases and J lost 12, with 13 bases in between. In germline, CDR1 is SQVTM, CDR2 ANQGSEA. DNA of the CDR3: TGCAGCGTTGTAGGGGACGGTCCGCAGTTCTTC. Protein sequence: CSVVGDGPQFF.

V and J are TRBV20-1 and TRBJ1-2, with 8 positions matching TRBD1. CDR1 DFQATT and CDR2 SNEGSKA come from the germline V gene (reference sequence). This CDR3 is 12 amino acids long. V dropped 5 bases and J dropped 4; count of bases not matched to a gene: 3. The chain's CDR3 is CSAYRGAYGYTF. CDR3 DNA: TGCAGTGCTTACAGGGGGGCCTATGGCTACACCTTC.

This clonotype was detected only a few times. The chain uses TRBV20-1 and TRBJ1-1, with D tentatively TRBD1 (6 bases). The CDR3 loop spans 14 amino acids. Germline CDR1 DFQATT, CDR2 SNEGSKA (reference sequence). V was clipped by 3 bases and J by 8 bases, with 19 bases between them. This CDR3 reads CSARRPIGTPEAFF. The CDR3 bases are TGCAGTGCTAGGAGGCCCATCGGGACACCCGAAGCTTTCTTT.

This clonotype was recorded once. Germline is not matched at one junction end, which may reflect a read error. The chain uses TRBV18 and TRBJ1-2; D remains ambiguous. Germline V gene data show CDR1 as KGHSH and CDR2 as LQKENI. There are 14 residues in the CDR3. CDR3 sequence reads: CASSLTGLNYGHTF. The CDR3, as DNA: TGTGCCAGCTCACTAACGGGTCTTAACTATGGCCACACCTTC.

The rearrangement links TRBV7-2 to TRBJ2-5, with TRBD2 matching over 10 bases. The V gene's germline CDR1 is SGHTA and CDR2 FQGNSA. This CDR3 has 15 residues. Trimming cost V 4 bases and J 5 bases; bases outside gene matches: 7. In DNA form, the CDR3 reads TGTGCCAGCAGCTGGGGAGCGGGGGGGCATGAGACCCAGTACTTC. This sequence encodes CASSWGAGGHETQYF.

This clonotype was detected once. The CDR3 DNA sequence: TGTGCCAGCCCCCGCCCGGGACAGCGCACAGATACGCAGTATTTT. Protein sequence: CASPRPGQRTDTQYF. This chain uses TRBV18 with TRBJ2-3; 7 bases map to TRBD1. This CDR3 comprises 15 residues. V gave up 8 bases and J gave up 1 base; unmatched junction bases: 9. The germline CDR1 and CDR2 sequences are KGHSH and LQKENI.